This entry lists 4 T cell receptor beta chains sequenced from one sample in a study of T-cell memory formation after mild COVID-19. MiXCR, applied by TCRdb to the 5' RACE reads, yields one record per CDR3 protein. This sample carries approximately 500,000 distinct CDR3 sequences, roughly 25% of them seen once, and the ten largest clones take around 13%. Sequencing was done on a sample of PBMCs or a T cell subset sorted from them (not recorded which). The receptors stem from an adult woman who had mild COVID-19 (a few samples of this study predate the infection). Cell type and time point are not known.

This chain links TRBV9 with TRBJ2-2; no reliable D call. CDR1 is SGDLS and CDR2 is YYNGEE in the germline V gene. The ends were cut back, 1 base at V and 7 bases at J, with 5 bases in the middle. The CDR3 covers 12 residues. Here the CDR3 reads CASSVSFGELFF. CDR3 DNA: TGTGCCAGCAGCGTAAGTTTCGGGGAGCTGTTTTTT.

The chain joins TRBV5-1 to TRBJ2-7, with D tentatively TRBD2 (5 bases). Looked up from germline, CDR1 is SGHRS and CDR2 is YFSETQ. V was pared by 6 bases and J by 2 bases, with 15 bases between. CDR3 length: 14 amino acids. The CDR3, as DNA: TGCGCCAGCACGAACACGGGATCACCCTACGAGCAGTACTTC. Protein sequence: CASTNTGSPYEQYF. Looking up the rest from reference TRBV5-1 and TRBJ2-7 gives the full variable domain: KAGVTQTPRYLIKTRGQQVTLSCSPISGHRSVSWYQQTPGQGLQFLFEYFSETQRNKGNFPGRFSGRQFSNSRSEMNVSTLELGDSALYLCASTNTGSPYEQYFGPGTRLTVT.

The rearrangement uses TRBV4-3 and TRBJ2-3, with TRBD2 matching over 8 bases. With 2 bases clipped from V and 4 bases from J, the junction kept 14 bases outside the gene matches. Germline-derived CDR1 and CDR2 are LGHNA and YSLEER. The length of the CDR3 is 18 residues. The CDR3 region has the DNA TGCGCCAGCAGCCAACCCGGGGCTAGCGGCGGGAGGCCAGATACGCAGTATTTT. Its translation: CASSQPGASGGRPDTQYF.

V usage is TRBV12-3 or TRBV12-4 and J usage is TRBJ2-7; TRBD2 matches at 7 bases. Losses at the gene ends were 0 bases for V and 7 bases for J; bases not matched to a gene: 6. The CDR3 has 14 residues. The CDR3 nucleotides read TGTGCCAGCAGTTTAGCGGGAGGGCCAATTGAGCAGTACTTC. Translated, it gives CASSLAGGPIEQYF.